The rows below give T cell receptor beta chains drawn from one sample of a study of blood T cells in healthy people across ages. TCRdb ran MiXCR on the 5' RACE reads and lists one entry per CDR3 protein. The profile shows fewer than 1 million distinct CDR3 sequences, around 45% of them singletons. Sequences were obtained from blood. All receptors come from a man in his 60s in good health. The CDR3 runs from the conserved cysteine through the conserved F or W. D genes are given only for firm matches. The size entry is marked missing in some rows and otherwise reads once, few, many or a size class.

TRBV7-3	TRBJ2-3	TRBD1	.	CASSPLAGQGVYGTDTQYF	TGTGCCAGCAGCCCACTTGCGGGACAGGGGGTTTATGGCACAGATACGCAGTATTTT
TRBV7-9	TRBJ1-1	TRBD1	.	CASSPGTGLTEAFF	TGTGCCAGCAGCCCAGGGACAGGGTTAACTGAAGCTTTCTTT
TRBV7-8	TRBJ2-3	TRBD2	few	CASSDGLAALGTQYF	TGTGCCAGCAGCGATGGACTAGCGGCCCTGGGTACGCAGTATTTT
TRBV5-6	TRBJ2-1	TRBD2	.	CASSLGGGADEQFF	TGTGCCAGCAGCTTGGGCGGGGGGGCGGATGAGCAGTTCTTC
TRBV5-1	TRBJ2-7	.	.	CASNFTLQGAYEQYF	TGCGCCAGCAACTTTACGTTGCAGGGAGCCTACGAGCAGTACTTC
TRBV5-1	TRBJ1-2	.	.	CASSFGTDGYTF	TGCGCCAGCAGCTTCGGGACCGATGGCTACACCTTC
TRBV11-2	TRBJ2-7	TRBD1	.	CARSFHRGAYEQYF	TGTGCCCGCAGCTTTCACAGGGGTGCCTACGAGCAGTACTTC
TRBV4-3	TRBJ2-5	.	.	CASSLTLSDGQYF	TGCGCCAGCAGCCTCACCCTCAGTGATGGCCAGTACTTC
TRBV7-9	TRBJ2-7	TRBD1	.	CASTSGQGLTYEQYF	TGTGCCAGCACCTCTGGACAGGGATTAACCTACGAGCAGTACTTC
TRBV4-3	TRBJ2-2	.	.	CASSQVMSRTGELFF	TGCGCCAGCAGCCAAGTTATGAGTCGGACCGGGGAGCTGTTTTTT
TRBV24-1	TRBJ2-2	TRBD2	.	CATSESGTSGGNTGELFF	TGTGCCACCAGTGAATCCGGGACTAGCGGGGGGAACACCGGGGAGCTGTTTTTT
TRBV5-1	TRBJ2-7	TRBD1	.	CASSPGQGSDEQYF	TGCGCCAGCAGCCCGGGACAGGGGTCTGACGAGCAGTACTTC
TRBV9	TRBJ1-2	.	.	CASSVGVGRDYGYTF	TGTGCCAGCAGCGTAGGAGTGGGACGGGACTATGGCTACACCTTC
TRBV3-1	TRBJ2-3	.	.	CASSQTASTDTQYF	TGTGCCAGCAGCCAAACCGCCTCCACAGATACGCAGTATTTT
TRBV7-8	TRBJ2-7	.	.	CASSNIGFPYEQYF	TGTGCCAGCAGCAATATCGGGTTTCCCTACGAGCAGTACTTC
TRBV7-2	TRBJ1-6	TRBD1	once	CAGSMGTGLKSPLHF	TGTGCCGGCAGCATGGGGACAGGGTTAAAGTCACCCCTCCACTTT
TRBV21-1	TRBJ2-7	.	.	CASSKGGGQGAYEQYF	TGTGCCAGCAGCAAAGGGGGGGGACAGGGGGCATACGAGCAGTACTTC
TRBV7-9	TRBJ2-7	.	.	CASSSWSQVYEQYF	TGTGCCAGCAGCTCGTGGAGTCAAGTCTACGAGCAGTACTTC
TRBV28	TRBJ2-5	.	many	CASRQGLETQYF	TGTGCCAGCAGACAGGGTTTAGAGACCCAGTACTTC
TRBV20-1	TRBJ2-7	TRBD1	.	CSARVGGTGTYEQYF	TGCAGTGCTAGAGTGGGAGGGACAGGGACCTACGAGCAGTACTTC
TRBV4-3	TRBJ2-1	TRBD1	.	CASSPRDRGIDEQFF	TGCGCCAGCAGCCCCAGGGACAGGGGAATAGATGAGCAGTTCTTC
TRBV10-2	TRBJ2-1	.	few	CASGGDSYNEQFF	TGCGCCAGCGGGGGGGACAGTTACAATGAGCAGTTCTTC
TRBV20-1	TRBJ2-5	.	once	CSAIVPLAETQYF	TGCAGTGCAATAGTACCTTTGGCGGAGACCCAGTACTTC
TRBV6-2/TRBV6-3	TRBJ2-5	TRBD1	.	CASSWRQGSETQYF	TGTGCCAGCAGTTGGAGACAGGGGAGCGAGACCCAGTACTTC
TRBV4-3	TRBJ2-6	.	.	CASSQERVKGGSGANVLTF	TGCGCCAGCAGCCAAGAACGCGTAAAGGGGGGCTCTGGGGCCAACGTCCTGACTTTC
TRBV14	TRBJ1-1	.	many	CASSGQGAEAFF	TGTGCCAGCAGCGGGCAGGGCGCTGAAGCTTTCTTT
TRBV5-1	TRBJ1-2	.	.	CASSLYQGGGSNYGYTF	TGCGCCAGCAGCTTGTATCAGGGTGGGGGATCTAACTATGGCTACACCTTC
TRBV12-3/TRBV12-4	TRBJ2-6	TRBD2	.	CASRPIGGTSGANVLTF	TGTGCCAGCAGACCCATCGGGGGGACGTCTGGGGCCAACGTCCTGACTTTC
TRBV20-1	TRBJ2-1	TRBD2	many	CSARDYQRGGYNEQFF	TGCAGTGCTAGAGATTACCAGCGGGGGGGATACAATGAGCAGTTCTTC
TRBV9	TRBJ2-1	TRBD1	.	CASSATGGRSYNEQFF	TGTGCCAGCAGCGCGACAGGGGGAAGGTCCTACAATGAGCAGTTCTTC
TRBV2	TRBJ2-7	TRBD1	few	CASRQGQTYEQYF	TGTGCCAGCAGACAGGGACAGACCTACGAGCAGTACTTC
TRBV13	TRBJ2-1	.	.	CASSLRGARGDEQFF	TGTGCCAGCAGCTTAAGGGGGGCCAGGGGGGATGAGCAGTTCTTC
TRBV6-2/TRBV6-3	TRBJ2-5	.	few	CASRPGPHETQYF	TGTGCCAGCAGACCGGGACCTCACGAGACCCAGTACTTC
TRBV6-2/TRBV6-3	TRBJ1-2	.	.	CASSPDMNYGYTF	TGTGCCAGCAGTCCGGACATGAACTATGGCTACACCTTC
TRBV4-3	TRBJ2-1	TRBD2	.	CASSQDTSGGASGEQFF	TGCGCCAGCAGCCAAGACACTAGCGGGGGGGCCAGTGGTGAGCAGTTCTTC
TRBV18	TRBJ2-1	.	.	CASSDNEQFF	TGTGCCAGCTCAGACAATGAGCAGTTCTTC
TRBV11-2	TRBJ2-4	.	.	CASSLGVGWKNIQYF	TGTGCCAGCAGCTTAGGCGTCGGGTGGAAAAACATTCAGTACTTC
TRBV27	TRBJ2-3	.	.	CASSLSARGSDTQYF	TGTGCCAGCAGTTTATCGGCCAGGGGATCAGATACGCAGTATTTT
TRBV27	TRBJ2-7	.	many	CASSRHDQYEQYF	TGTGCCAGCAGTCGTCACGATCAATACGAGCAGTACTTC
TRBV27	TRBJ1-4	.	.	CASSRTYSNEKLFF	TGTGCCAGCAGTCGGACATACAGTAATGAAAAACTGTTTTTT
TRBV20-1	TRBJ2-7	.	.	CSAKQRNSYEQYF	TGCAGTGCCAAACAGAGAAATTCCTACGAGCAGTACTTC
TRBV25-1	TRBJ2-7	.	.	CASGRTTPGVYEQYF	TGTGCCAGCGGGAGGACAACCCCGGGGGTCTACGAGCAGTACTTC
TRBV3-1	TRBJ1-6	.	few	CASSPVKGGRSPLHF	TGTGCCAGCAGCCCCGTCAAGGGGGGAAGGTCACCCCTCCACTTT
TRBV9	TRBJ2-5	TRBD2	.	CASEEWATSGEDQETQYF	TGTGCCAGCGAGGAGTGGGCGACTAGCGGGGAAGACCAAGAGACCCAGTACTTC
TRBV7-2	TRBJ2-7	TRBD1	.	CASSLSGQGWDEQYF	TGTGCCAGCAGTCTTTCGGGACAGGGGTGGGACGAGCAGTACTTC
TRBV6-2/TRBV6-3	TRBJ2-5	TRBD1	.	CATSQGALQGTQYF	TGTGCCACCTCACAGGGGGCGCTTCAAGGGACCCAGTACTTC
TRBV3-1	TRBJ2-5	.	.	CASSQDGPGVQETQYF	TGTGCCAGCAGCCAAGATGGGCCAGGGGTCCAAGAGACCCAGTACTTC
TRBV20-1	TRBJ2-1	TRBD2	many	CSARETGRSSYNEQFF	TGCAGTGCTAGAGAAACCGGGAGGAGCTCCTACAATGAGCAGTTCTTC
TRBV7-2	TRBJ2-5	.	few	CASSLGDKGRETQYF	TGTGCCAGCAGCTTAGGGGACAAGGGGCGGGAGACCCAGTACTTC
TRBV7-2	TRBJ2-7	.	few	CASSFGRSSYEQYF	TGTGCCAGCAGCTTTGGGAGGAGCTCCTACGAGCAGTACTTC
TRBV20-1	TRBJ2-7	.	.	CSAARWVTQSYEQYF	TGCAGTGCGGCCCGTTGGGTAACGCAGTCCTACGAGCAGTACTTC
TRBV5-1	TRBJ1-2	.	few	CASSPGHQKGYTF	TGCGCCAGCAGCCCGGGACACCAGAAGGGCTACACCTTC
TRBV6-5	TRBJ2-5	.	few	CASSYSTETQETQYF	TGTGCCAGCAGTTACTCGACTGAGACACAAGAGACCCAGTACTTC
TRBV7-9	TRBJ1-4	.	.	CASSFSGEGLANEKLFF	TGTGCCAGCAGCTTCTCAGGGGAGGGCCTCGCTAATGAAAAACTGTTTTTT
TRBV20-1	TRBJ1-1	.	.	CSAKETAPNTEAFF	TGCAGTGCAAAAGAGACAGCCCCGAACACTGAAGCTTTCTTT